This T cell receptor (beta chain) was captured in a study of persistence of HIV-infected CD4 T cells. The immunoSEQ assay was version 4, run in survey mode. Clones were read by immunoSEQ multiplex PCR, and TCRdb kept only the in-frame ones, dropping some. The sample has approximately 25,000 clones; around 74% are singletons. Notes on this clone: Its antigen is still unknown.

Germline CDR1 and CDR2: MNHNS and SASEGT. V trimming: 4 bases; J trimming: 4 bases; junction bases outside the gene matches: 6. The CDR3 has 16 residues. Overlapping HIV-1 Gag 15-mer peptides at about 1 ug per peptide per mL were used. Sorting selected CD4+ T cells upregulating both CD40 ligand and CD69. V and J are TRBV6-1 and TRBJ2-2; 10 bases are shared with TRBD2. The origin of this receptor is an adult man with HIV who was CMV-seropositive. The source material was CD4+ T cells sorted from PBMCs after roughly 19-hour stimulation, sampled from a patient who received antiretroviral therapy. The CDR3 DNA reads TGTGCCAGCAGTGTAGGGCTAGCGGGGGTCACCGGGGAGCTGTTTTTT. Encoded protein: CASSVGLAGVTGELFF.